These T cell receptor beta chains were read from a single sample in a study of blood T cell repertoires in COVID-19. Clones were sequenced by immunoSEQ multiplex PCR, and TCRdb holds only the in-frame ones, with some missing. The table includes 40,000 or so clones, roughly 70% detected once. The specimen sequenced was peripheral blood. These receptors were taken from a man older than 75 with acute or convalescent COVID-19. Each CDR3 is given without its conserved first and last residue. Some rows have no size entry. The others give once, few or many, or a class for an expanded clone.

clone size,V gene,J gene,CDR3 protein
-,TRBV2,TRBJ2-1,ASKRTGTPGNEQF
once,TRBV19,TRBJ2-2,ASSGLAVTGELF
few,TRBV7-9,TRBJ2-6,ASSLDRFSGANVLT
-,TRBV18,TRBJ1-5,ASSPPGQSNQPQH
-,TRBV20-1,TRBJ2-3,SASLGLKDTQY
-,TRBV2,TRBJ2-3,ASKASPSTDTQY
-,TRBV6-2/TRBV6-3,TRBJ2-7,ASSYPSVEQY
-,TRBV19,TRBJ2-1,ASSMAAGGGNEQF
few,TRBV18,TRBJ2-7,ASSRGQESYEQY
-,TRBV6-5,TRBJ1-2,ASSSNGVPSNDT
-,TRBV6-5,TRBJ1-2,ASSPDSRENYGYT
-,TRBV29-1,TRBJ2-1,SVVRSGVNEQF
few,TRBV28,TRBJ1-5,ASSPSTGSSNQPQH
-,TRBV9,TRBJ2-6,ASSGPTGSSGANVLT
-,TRBV6-5,TRBJ1-2,ASRDSQGAFYGYT
-,TRBV2,TRBJ1-6,ASSVTGLRSPLH
-,TRBV7-2,TRBJ1-4,ASSLENRFATNEKLF
-,TRBV6-1,TRBJ1-5,ASSEGDTAGPQH
-,TRBV7-9,TRBJ2-2,ASSPPGGRVRELF
-,TRBV5-1,TRBJ2-1,ASSLGQAYNEQF
once,TRBV6-2/TRBV6-3,TRBJ2-1,ASSNPWSSDEQF
-,TRBV19,TRBJ1-4,ASSLRTSATNEKLF
-,TRBV11-2,TRBJ2-3,ASSLGPFSGSRTDTQY
-,TRBV9,TRBJ2-5,ASSVEWGEGTQY
once,TRBV14,TRBJ2-5,ASSRWGGETQY
-,TRBV2,TRBJ1-5,ASSADTLLYQPQH
-,TRBV7-2,TRBJ2-6,ASSPGVGANVLT
-,TRBV9,TRBJ2-7,ASSPPNRDEQY
-,TRBV6-5,TRBJ1-2,ASRPQGLTGGYT
many,TRBV28,TRBJ2-1,ASRGIVASLYNEQF
-,TRBV4-3,TRBJ2-1,ASSRTLTGGYNEQF
-,TRBV11-2,TRBJ2-6,ASGLSGANVLT
-,TRBV6-5,TRBJ2-2,ASVITGNTGELF
-,TRBV28,TRBJ1-5,ASSLLLSQGRVGYQPQH
-,TRBV28,TRBJ2-5,ASKDWAWDRGGEQETQY
-,TRBV6-5,TRBJ2-7,ASLGLAGIYEQY
few,TRBV28,TRBJ2-1,ASSSQGYYNEQF
-,TRBV15,TRBJ2-1,ATSRAGPAGNNEQF
-,TRBV30,TRBJ2-5,ACGGLAGVQTQY
-,TRBV7-2,TRBJ1-5,ASSLMTAYSNQPQH
-,TRBV28,TRBJ2-7,ASSLRVGQGY
-,TRBV5-5,TRBJ1-5,ASSLSTGNQPQH
-,TRBV5-4,TRBJ2-3,ASSLGGGAADTQY
-,TRBV6-5,TRBJ1-1,ASSYGRGHTEAF
few,TRBV6-5,TRBJ2-7,ASRTRHTEQY
-,TRBV10-3,TRBJ1-5,AISEQGSNQPQH
-,TRBV18,TRBJ2-5,ASSQRTQETQY
-,TRBV11-1,TRBJ2-5,ASSPGEEFWETQY
-,TRBV10-3,TRBJ1-2,AISGTGYGGYT
-,TRBV9,TRBJ1-1,ASSVGQANTEAF
-,TRBV6-6,TRBJ1-5,ASSSQGKGNQPQH
-,TRBV6-6,TRBJ1-6,ASSYSRGSYNSPLH
-,TRBV3-1/TRBV3-2,TRBJ2-5,ASSRTSGQTQY
-,TRBV5-4,TRBJ1-1,ASSLEGGTEAF
-,TRBV28,TRBJ2-5,ASSLSGGGRETQY
once,TRBV9,TRBJ2-4,ASSVDSGPTIQY
few,TRBV4-1,TRBJ1-3,ASSHLQGNTIY
-,TRBV6-5,TRBJ2-1,ASSYSGVAGAREQF
-,TRBV20-1,TRBJ2-3,SASLLAGGPDTQY
-,TRBV14,TRBJ2-3,ASSLRSGRDTQY